The rows below give T cell receptor beta chains drawn from one sample of a study of OX40 agonist ivuxolimab in advanced cancers. Produced via immunoSEQ multiplex PCR; TCRdb's table is partial and in-frame only. Among about 100,000 clones, 94% were seen once, and the ten largest hold less than 0.2%. The sample here was CD4+ or CD8+ T cells sorted from blood, taken in a trial of the OX40 agonist ivuxolimab. The receptors here all came from an adult with an advanced solid tumor such as melanoma, head and neck, liver or kidney cancer. The CDR3 runs from the conserved cysteine through the conserved F or W. The D gene is left open where the match is weak. The listing skips clone size in some rows; elsewhere it reads once, few, many or a size class.

cdr3_length j_call d_call v_call clone_size cdr3_nt cdr3_aa
11 TRBJ2-5 - TRBV28 - TGTGCCAGCAGTTTGGGAGAGACCCAGTACTTC CASSLGETQYF
15 TRBJ2-1 TRBD2 TRBV2 - TGTGCCAGCAAGAAAGGACTAGCGGGAGTCAATGAGCAGTTCTTC CASKKGLAGVNEQFF
16 TRBJ2-1 - TRBV18 - TGTGCCAGCTCCCAGTGGGGCGGTCCCCCCCCTAATGAGCAGTTCTTC CASSQWGGPPPNEQFF
15 TRBJ1-2 - TRBV5-8 - TGTGCCAGCAGCTTGGCCGGTTCCGGGAGCTATGGCTACACCTTC CASSLAGSGSYGYTF
13 TRBJ2-7 - TRBV7-2 - TGTGCCAGCAGCTTAAGGGGGTCCTACGAGCAGTACTTC CASSLRGSYEQYF
17 TRBJ2-1 TRBD2 TRBV11-3 - TGTGCCAGCAGCTTAGCGAAGGTAGCGGGCGGAAACAATGAGCAGTTCTTC CASSLAKVAGGNNEQFF
15 TRBJ1-1 - TRBV9 - TGTGCCAGCAGCGTAGAGTCGGGCAGGTACACTGAAGCTTTCTTT CASSVESGRYTEAFF
14 TRBJ2-1 TRBD1 TRBV7-3 - TGTGCCAGCAGCTTAGGGACAGGGATCGATGAGCAGTTCTTC CASSLGTGIDEQFF
15 TRBJ2-3 TRBD2 TRBV19 - TGTGCCAGTAGTACTATAGCGGGGGGGACAGATACGCAGTATTTT CASSTIAGGTDTQYF
14 TRBJ1-5 - TRBV6-6 - TGTGCCAGCAGTACTATGAACAGGGATCAGCCCCAGCATTTT CASSTMNRDQPQHF
12 TRBJ1-1 - TRBV29-1 once TGCAGCGTTGAATCCGGGTGGACTGAAGCTTTCTTT CSVESGWTEAFF
14 TRBJ2-3 TRBD1 TRBV7-2 - TGTGCCAGCAGCTTTGGACAGGGGGCAGATACGCAGTATTTT CASSFGQGADTQYF
18 TRBJ1-6 - TRBV21-1 - TGTGCCAGCAGCAAAGTAGGTCGGCCGGGGTCCTATAATTCACCCCTCCACTTT CASSKVGRPGSYNSPLHF
12 TRBJ1-1 - TRBV28 - TGTGCCAGCACCACGGGGAACACTGAAGCTTTCTTT CASTTGNTEAFF
14 TRBJ1-2 TRBD1 TRBV6-6 - TGTGCCAGCAGTAGGACAGGGGCCGTCTATGGCTACACCTTC CASSRTGAVYGYTF
13 TRBJ1-6 TRBD1 TRBV7-9 - TGTGCCAGCAGCCCAGGGGGGAATTCACCCCTCCACTTT CASSPGGNSPLHF